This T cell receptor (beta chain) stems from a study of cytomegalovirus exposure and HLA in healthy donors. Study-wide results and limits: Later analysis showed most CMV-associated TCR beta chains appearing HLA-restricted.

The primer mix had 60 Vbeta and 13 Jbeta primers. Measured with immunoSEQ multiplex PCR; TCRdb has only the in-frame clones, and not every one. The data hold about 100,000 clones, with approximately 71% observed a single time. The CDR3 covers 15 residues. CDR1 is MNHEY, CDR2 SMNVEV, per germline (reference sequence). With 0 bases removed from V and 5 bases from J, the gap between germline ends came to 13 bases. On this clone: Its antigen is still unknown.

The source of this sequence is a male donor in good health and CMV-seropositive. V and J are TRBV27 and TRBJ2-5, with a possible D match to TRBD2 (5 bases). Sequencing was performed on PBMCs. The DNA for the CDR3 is TGTGCCAGCAGTTTATCGTCCCGGGAACGGGAGACCCAGTACTTC. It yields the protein CASSLSSRERETQYF.